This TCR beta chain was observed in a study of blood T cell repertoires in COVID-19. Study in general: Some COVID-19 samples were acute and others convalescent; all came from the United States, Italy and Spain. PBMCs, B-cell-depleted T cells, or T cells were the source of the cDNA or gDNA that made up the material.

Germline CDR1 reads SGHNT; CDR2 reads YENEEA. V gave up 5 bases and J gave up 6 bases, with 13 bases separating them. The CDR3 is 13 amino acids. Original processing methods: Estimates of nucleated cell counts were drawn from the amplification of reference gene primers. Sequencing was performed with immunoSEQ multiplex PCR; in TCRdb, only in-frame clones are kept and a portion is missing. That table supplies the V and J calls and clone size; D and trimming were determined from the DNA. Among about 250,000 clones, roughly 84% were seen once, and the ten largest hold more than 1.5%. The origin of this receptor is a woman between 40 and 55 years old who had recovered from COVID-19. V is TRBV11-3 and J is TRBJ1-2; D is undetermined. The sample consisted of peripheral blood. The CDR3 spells CASSEMRLNGYTF. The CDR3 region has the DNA TGTGCCAGCAGCGAGATGAGGCTCAATGGCTACACCTTC.